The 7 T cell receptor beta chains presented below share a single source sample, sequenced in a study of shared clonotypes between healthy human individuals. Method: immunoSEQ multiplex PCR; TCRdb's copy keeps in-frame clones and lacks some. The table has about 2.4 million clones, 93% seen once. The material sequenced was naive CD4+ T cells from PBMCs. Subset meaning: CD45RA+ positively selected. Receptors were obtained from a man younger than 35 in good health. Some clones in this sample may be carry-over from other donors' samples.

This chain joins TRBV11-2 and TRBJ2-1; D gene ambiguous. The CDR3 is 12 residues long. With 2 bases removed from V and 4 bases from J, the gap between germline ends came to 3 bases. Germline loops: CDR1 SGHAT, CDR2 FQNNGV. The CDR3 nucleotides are TGTGCCAGCAGCTTAACGTACAATGAGCAGTTCTTC. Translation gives CASSLTYNEQFF.

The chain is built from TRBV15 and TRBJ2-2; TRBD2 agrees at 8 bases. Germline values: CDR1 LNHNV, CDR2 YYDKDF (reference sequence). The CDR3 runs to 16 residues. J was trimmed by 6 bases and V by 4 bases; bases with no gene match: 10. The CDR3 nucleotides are TGTGCCACCAGCACCCGCCGGGGGGGTCTCGCCGGGGAGCTGTTTTTT. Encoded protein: CATSTRRGGLAGELFF. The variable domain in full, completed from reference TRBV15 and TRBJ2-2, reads DAMVIQNPRYQVTQFGKPVTLSCSQTLNHNVMYWYQQKSSQAPKLLFHYYDKDFNNEADTPDNFQSRRPNTSFCFLDIRSPGLGDTAMYLCATSTRRGGLAGELFFGEGSRLTVL.

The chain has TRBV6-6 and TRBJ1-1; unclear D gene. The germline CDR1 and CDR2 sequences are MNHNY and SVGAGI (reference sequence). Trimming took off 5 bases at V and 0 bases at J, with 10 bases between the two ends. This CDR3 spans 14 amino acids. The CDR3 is CASSNPGLNTEAFF. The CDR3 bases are TGTGCCAGCAGTAACCCCGGACTGAACACTGAAGCTTTCTTT.

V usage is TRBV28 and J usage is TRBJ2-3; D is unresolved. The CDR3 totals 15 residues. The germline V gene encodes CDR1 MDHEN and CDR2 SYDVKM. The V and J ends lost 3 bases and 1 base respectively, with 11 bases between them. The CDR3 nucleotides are TGTGCCAGCAGTTTCCTCGGGTCCGGCACAGATACGCAGTATTTT. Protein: CASSFLGSGTDTQYF. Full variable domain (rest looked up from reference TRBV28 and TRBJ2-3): DVKVTQSSRYLVKRTGEKVFLECVQDMDHENMFWYRQDPGLGLRLIYFSYDVKMKEKGDIPEGYSVSREKKERFSLILESASTNQTSMYLCASSFLGSGTDTQYFGPGTRLTVL.

The CDR3 DNA sequence: TGCGCCAGCAGCTTGTCCCGGGACAGGGTAGGGGCCAACGTCCTGACTTTC. It encodes CASSLSRDRVGANVLTF. The chain joins TRBV5-1 to TRBJ2-6; 9 bases fit TRBD1. Germline lookup yields CDR1 SGHRS and CDR2 YFSETQ. The CDR3 contains 17 residues. J lost 4 bases, V lost 1 base, and 6 bases had no gene match.

CDR3 nucleotides: TGCGCCAGCAGCCAAGATCGTGGCGGGATAGGCGGCGAGCAGTACTTC. Translation gives CASSQDRGGIGGEQYF. This chain connects TRBV4-3 to TRBJ2-7; a possible D gene is TRBD2 (6 bases). This CDR3 comprises 16 residues. Per germline, CDR1 LGHNA and CDR2 YSLEER. Between the trimmed V and J ends, which lost 0 bases and 6 bases, there was a span of 18 bases.

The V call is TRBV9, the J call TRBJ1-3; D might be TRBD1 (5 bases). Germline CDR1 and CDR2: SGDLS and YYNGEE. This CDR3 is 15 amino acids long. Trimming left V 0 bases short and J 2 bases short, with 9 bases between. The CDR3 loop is CASSVARGTGNTIYF. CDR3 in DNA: TGTGCCAGCAGCGTAGCGAGGGGAACTGGAAACACCATATATTTT.